The 20 T cell receptor beta chains below come from one sample, sequenced in a study of T cells expressing NK-cell markers. TCRdb processed the 5' RACE reads again and assigns one entry to each CDR3 protein, with no DNA. The sample's table shows about 260,000 distinct CDR3 sequences. Material: blood T cells: a sorted CD56 or NKG2C T cell subset, CD4+ or CD8+ T cells, or bulk PBMC T cells (not recorded which). Receptors originate from a man between 18 and 29 years old in good health.

This chain joins TRBV6-2 or TRBV6-3 and TRBJ2-5; the TCRdb D gene call, TRBD2, has no DNA to confirm it. There are 17 residues in the CDR3. Germline assignment: CDR1 MNHEY and CDR2 SVGEGT. CDR3 sequence reads: CASSTTTSGRGQETQYF.

This CDR3 reads CASSFRRQGPHNEQFF. The chain uses TRBV28 and TRBJ2-1. The CDR3 consists of 16 residues. The germline V gene has CDR1 MDHEN and CDR2 SYDVKM.

The chain employs TRBV7-8 and TRBJ1-5; TCRdb designates TRBD1, a call that cannot be tested without DNA. The CDR3 runs to 15 residues. Per the germline V gene, CDR1 is SGHVS and CDR2 is FQNEAQ. CDR3 protein: CASSLRTGFTQPQHF.

The chain carries TRBV29-1 and TRBJ2-3; checking the TCRdb D call of TRBD2 is not possible without DNA. CDR1 SQVTM and CDR2 ANQGSEA come from the germline V gene. There are 15 residues in the CDR3. CDR3 in amino acids: CSVAGSSGYTDTQYF.

V usage is TRBV4-3 and J usage is TRBJ1-6. CDR3 size: 16 residues. CDR1 is LGHNA and CDR2 is YSLEER in the germline V gene. CDR3 amino acids: CASSQAWGLTNSPLHF.

The V call is TRBV5-1, the J call TRBJ1-4; TCRdb designates TRBD1, a call that cannot be tested without DNA. The germline V gene encodes CDR1 SGHRS and CDR2 YFSETQ. The CDR3 has 13 residues. CDR3 protein: CASSLFGAEKLFF.

The J gene is TRBJ2-1, the V gene TRBV15. This CDR3 contains 13 residues. Germline CDR1 LNHNV, CDR2 YYDKDF (reference sequence). CDR3 residues: CATSPTEYNEQFF. Using reference TRBV15 and TRBJ2-1 for the parts outside the CDR3, the full variable domain is DAMVIQNPRYQVTQFGKPVTLSCSQTLNHNVMYWYQQKSSQAPKLLFHYYDKDFNNEADTPDNFQSRRPNTSFCFLDIRSPGLGDTAMYLCATSPTEYNEQFFGPGTRLTVL.

This chain uses TRBV3-1 with TRBJ2-2; TCRdb's D call of TRBD2 is untestable without DNA. Germline loops: CDR1 LGHDT, CDR2 YNNKEL (reference sequence). CDR3 size: 16 residues. The CDR3 loop is CASSQEGQGPTGELFF.

V usage is TRBV20-1 and J usage is TRBJ2-4; as DNA is missing, the TRBD1 call by TCRdb cannot be tested. CDR3 length equals 13 residues. Germline CDR1 and CDR2: DFQATT and SNEGSKA (reference sequence). The chain's CDR3 is CSASWAERNIQYF.

The rearrangement joins TRBV12-3 or TRBV12-4 to TRBJ1-4; TCRdb selects TRBD1, and the lack of DNA leaves this call unchecked. The CDR3 runs to 17 residues. CDR3 amino acids: CASRSDSKGAANEKLFF.

The chain recombines TRBV5-1 with TRBJ2-2; TCRdb proposes TRBD1, but this gene call is untestable without DNA. Germline CDR1 reads SGHRS; CDR2 reads YFSETQ. The CDR3 consists of 17 residues. This CDR3 reads CASSRDTGTKNTGELFF. The whole variable domain, filled in from reference TRBV5-1 and TRBJ2-2, reads KAGVTQTPRYLIKTRGQQVTLSCSPISGHRSVSWYQQTPGQGLQFLFEYFSETQRNKGNFPGRFSGRQFSNSRSEMNVSTLELGDSALYLCASSRDTGTKNTGELFFGEGSRLTVL.

J is TRBJ1-1 and V is TRBV6-2 or TRBV6-3. Germline CDR1 reads MNHEY; CDR2 reads SVGEGT. The CDR3 has 12 residues. The CDR3 here is CASSYSLFEAFF.

The chain carries TRBV12-3 or TRBV12-4 and TRBJ2-3. The length of the CDR3 is 14 residues. The CDR3 loop reads CASSLAWDTDTQYF.

This chain joins TRBV11-3 and TRBJ2-2; TCRdb names TRBD1, which stays unverified in the absence of DNA. This CDR3 comprises 14 residues. The germline gives CDR1 SGHNT, CDR2 YENEEA. CDR3 residues: CASEAGDGTGELFF.

The chain joins TRBV5-1 to TRBJ2-6. CDR1 is SGHRS and CDR2 is YFSETQ in the germline V gene. The length of the CDR3 is 16 residues. The CDR3 is CASSARQSSGANVLTF.

The V call is TRBV29-1, the J call TRBJ2-3; TCRdb names TRBD2, which stays unverified in the absence of DNA. Germline CDR1 and CDR2: SQVTM and ANQGSEA. The CDR3 totals 15 residues. The CDR3 here is CSVGLLAASTDTQYF.

The chain couples TRBV7-2 to TRBJ2-7. The CDR3 has 16 amino acids. The germline CDR1 and CDR2 sequences are SGHTA and FQGNSA. The CDR3 sequence: CASSLASSTGYNEQYF.

The chain uses TRBV20-1 and TRBJ1-4; as DNA is missing, the TRBD1 call by TCRdb cannot be tested. The CDR3 sequence is 14 residues long. Germline V gene data show CDR1 as DFQATT and CDR2 as SNEGSKA (reference sequence). CDR3 loop: CSAHSGQLGEKLFF.

The genes are TRBV5-1 and TRBJ2-7; absent DNA, TCRdb's TRBD1 call cannot be checked. The CDR3 runs 13 residues. Germline V CDR1 and CDR2: SGHRS, YFSETQ. CDR3 protein: CASSRWGGGEQYF.

The rearrangement uses TRBV6-5 and TRBJ2-1; TCRdb proposes TRBD2, but this gene call is untestable without DNA. Germline V gene sequence: CDR1 MNHEY, CDR2 SVGAGI. This CDR3 comprises 14 residues. This CDR3 is CASSYSLAGKEQFF.